One sample yielded the 3 T cell receptor beta chains listed below, sequenced in a study of blood T cell repertoires in COVID-19. The repertoire was sequenced with immunoSEQ multiplex PCR; TCRdb's copy has only in-frame clones and lacks some. The sample contains roughly 250,000 clones, around 88% of which appear only once. The sequenced sample was peripheral blood. Receptor source: a man aged 25 to 45 with acute or convalescent COVID-19.

The chain combines TRBV6-6 with TRBJ1-6, with D possibly TRBD1 on 6 matching bases. The CDR3 loop spans 14 amino acids. The germline V gene has CDR1 MNHNY and CDR2 SVGAGI (reference sequence). V was pared by 0 bases and J by 9 bases, with 9 bases between. CDR3 DNA: TGTGCCAGCAGTTACTCGGGGGCACGTTCACCCCTCCACTTT. Its translation is CASSYSGARSPLHF.

The chain recombines TRBV24-1 with TRBJ2-3, with no clear D. This CDR3 comprises 11 residues. Between the trimmed V and J ends, which lost 6 bases and 9 bases, there was a span of 9 bases. Germline-derived CDR1 and CDR2 are KGHDR and SFDVKD. The CDR3 reads CATSYDNTQYF. The CDR3 coding sequence is TGTGCCACCAGTTATGACAACACGCAGTATTTT.

This clone was recorded a few times. The gene calls are TRBV27 and TRBJ2-1; 8 bases are shared with TRBD1. Germline CDR1 is MNHEY and CDR2 is SMNVEV (reference sequence). The CDR3 is made up of 15 amino acids. The J segment lost 4 bases and the V segment lost 5 bases, leaving 7 bases of the junction unmatched. The CDR3, as DNA: TGTGCCAGCAGTGACTCAGGGGGCGCGTACAATGAGCAGTTCTTC. Its protein is CASSDSGGAYNEQFF.